One and the same sample provided the 20 T cell receptor beta chains below, sequenced in a study of OX40 agonist ivuxolimab in advanced cancers. Produced via immunoSEQ multiplex PCR; TCRdb's table is partial and in-frame only. Here the sample spans about 40,000 clones, approximately 81% being singletons. The sample in question was CD4+ or CD8+ T cells sorted from blood, obtained in a trial of the OX40 agonist ivuxolimab. Receptor source: an adult with an advanced solid tumor such as melanoma, head and neck, liver or kidney cancer.

Only a few counts were recorded for this clone. The genes are TRBV6-5 and TRBJ1-1; D possibly corresponds to TRBD1 (5 bases). The V gene's germline CDR1 is MNHEY and CDR2 SVGAGI. This CDR3 has 14 amino acids. V lost 2 bases to trimming and J lost 0 bases, with 7 bases between them. The CDR3: CASSYAGMNTEAFF. CDR3 nucleotide sequence: TGTGCCAGCAGTTACGCAGGGATGAACACTGAAGCTTTCTTT.

The V and J genes are TRBV4-3 and TRBJ2-7; perhaps D is TRBD1 or TRBD2 (6 bases each). Germline V gene sequence: CDR1 LGHNA, CDR2 YSLEER. This CDR3 spans 16 amino acids. V lost 0 bases to trimming and J lost 6 bases, with 18 bases between them. The DNA for the CDR3 is TGCGCCAGCAGCCAAGATAGGAGCAATGGGGGGCTCGAGCAGTACTTC. Translating it yields CASSQDRSNGGLEQYF.

This clone was detected only once. V usage is TRBV7-2 and J usage is TRBJ2-7; D may be TRBD2 (5 bases). In germline, CDR1 is SGHTA, CDR2 FQGNSA. V lost 2 bases to trimming and J lost 3 bases, with 11 bases between them. This CDR3 contains 14 residues. The CDR3 spells CASSLHASNYEQYF. CDR3 DNA sequence: TGTGCCAGCAGCTTACATGCTAGCAACTACGAGCAGTACTTC.

This clone appeared a single time. The gene calls are TRBV4-3 and TRBJ1-1, with TRBD1 matching over 8 bases. Trimming removed 9 bases from V and 2 bases from J; junction bases left unmatched: 26. CDR1 is LGHNA and CDR2 is YSLEER in the germline V gene. The length of the CDR3 is 20 residues. CDR3 sequence reads: CASGRVMQGARVGLNTEAFF. DNA of the CDR3: TGCGCCAGTGGTCGGGTGATGCAGGGGGCGCGCGTCGGACTTAACACTGAAGCTTTCTTT.

This clone has only one observation. The CDR3: CASSPGATDTQYF. The CDR3, as DNA: TGTGCCAGCAGCCCGGGGGCCACAGATACGCAGTATTTT. The V gene is TRBV7-9, the J gene TRBJ2-3, with D possibly called TRBD1 or TRBD2 (6 bases each). Germline assignment: CDR1 SEHNR and CDR2 FQNEAQ (reference sequence). This CDR3 contains 13 residues. V gave up 5 bases and J gave up 2 bases, with 8 bases separating them. The full variable domain, completed using reference TRBV7-9 and TRBJ2-3, is DTGVSQNPRHKITKRGQNVTFRCDPISEHNRLYWYRQTLGQGPEFLTYFQNEAQLEKSRLLSDRFSAERPKGSFSTLEIQRTEQGDSAMYLCASSPGATDTQYFGPGTRLTVL.

This chain joins TRBV6-1 and TRBJ1-2; D is unclear. Germline loops: CDR1 MNHNS, CDR2 SASEGT. The V and J ends lost 6 bases and 5 bases respectively, with 4 bases between them. This CDR3 has 10 amino acids. The CDR3 DNA follows: TGTGCCAGCAGGGGGTATGGCTACACCTTC. It specifies CASRGYGYTF.

The V and J genes are TRBV6-5 and TRBJ2-1; possibly TRBD1 for D (5 bases). The length of the CDR3 is 13 residues. Germline CDR1 is MNHEY and CDR2 is SVGAGI. V lost 2 bases and J lost 7, with 9 bases in between. CDR3 nucleotide sequence: TGTGCCAGCAGTTACAAGGGGTTGAATGAGCAGTTCTTC. Translated, it gives CASSYKGLNEQFF.

This clone came up many times. V and J are TRBV11-3 and TRBJ1-2; TRBD1 matches 11 bases. J was trimmed by 4 bases and V by 4 bases; bases with no gene match: 8. Germline assignment: CDR1 SGHNT and CDR2 YENEEA. This CDR3 region has 16 residues. The DNA for the CDR3 is TGTGCCAGCAGCTCTCGGACAGGGGGCGATGGCTATGGCTACACCTTC. Its protein is CASSSRTGGDGYGYTF.

The chain is built from TRBV5-4 and TRBJ2-1; D might be TRBD1 (6 bases). V was pared by 2 bases and J by 0 bases, with 9 bases between. The CDR3 loop spans 15 amino acids. Germline CDR1 SGHNT, CDR2 YYREEE (reference sequence). CDR3 bases: TGTGCCAGCAGCTTTGGGACACCCTCCTACAATGAGCAGTTCTTC. It specifies CASSFGTPSYNEQFF.

This clone occurred once. The chain recombines TRBV4-3 with TRBJ2-7; D ambiguous. The CDR3 extends over 17 amino acids. The V and J ends lost 0 bases and 4 bases respectively, with 19 bases between them. Germline lookup yields CDR1 LGHNA and CDR2 YSLEER. Here the CDR3 DNA reads TGCGCCAGCAGCCAAGACCGAGAGCAGGCCCAGAGATACGAGCAGTACTTC. Translated: CASSQDREQAQRYEQYF.

This chain links TRBV5-1 with TRBJ1-2; D remains unclear. CDR3 length: 16 residues. Germline V gene data show CDR1 as SGHRS and CDR2 as YFSETQ. V lost 0 bases and J lost 3, with 15 bases in between. CDR3 bases: TGCGCCAGCAGCTTGGGTCGGGGATTAAATGACTATGGCTACACCTTC. This encodes CASSLGRGLNDYGYTF. Full variable domain (rest looked up from reference TRBV5-1 and TRBJ1-2): KAGVTQTPRYLIKTRGQQVTLSCSPISGHRSVSWYQQTPGQGLQFLFEYFSETQRNKGNFPGRFSGRQFSNSRSEMNVSTLELGDSALYLCASSLGRGLNDYGYTFGSGTRLTVV.

The chain is built from TRBV25-1 and TRBJ2-2; the D gene is possibly TRBD2 (5 bases). Germline V gene data show CDR1 as MGHDK and CDR2 as SYGVNS. The CDR3 length is 14 residues. The ends were cut back, 8 bases at V and 1 base at J, with 11 bases in the middle. This chain's CDR3 is CASRSAGNTGELFF. In DNA, the CDR3 is TGTGCCAGCCGGAGCGCGGGGAACACCGGGGAGCTGTTTTTT. Looking up the rest from reference TRBV25-1 and TRBJ2-2 gives the full variable domain: EADIYQTPRYLVIGTGKKITLECSQTMGHDKMYWYQQDPGMELHLIHYSYGVNSTEKGDLSSESTVSRIRTEHFPLTLESARPSHTSQYLCASRSAGNTGELFFGEGSRLTVL.

The chain joins TRBV4-3 to TRBJ2-1; 7 nucleotides match TRBD1. This CDR3 is 13 amino acids long. Germline loops: CDR1 LGHNA, CDR2 YSLEER. J lost 8 bases, V lost 2 bases, and 3 bases had no gene match. The CDR3 DNA follows: TGCGCCAGCAGCCAATACAGGGGCGATGAGCAGTTCTTC. Its translation: CASSQYRGDEQFF.

The DNA of the CDR3 is TGTGCCAGCGGCCGCGGCTCCGGTAACTATGGCTACACCTTC. Amino acids: CASGRGSGNYGYTF. The chain links TRBV9 to TRBJ1-2; D is undetermined. Germline CDR1 reads SGDLS; CDR2 reads YYNGEE. The CDR3 is 14 residues long. The ends were cut back, 7 bases at V and 1 base at J, with 14 bases in the middle.

V usage is TRBV2 and J usage is TRBJ2-1; 9 bases line up with TRBD2. V shed 3 bases, J shed 7 bases, and the junction held 7 bases outside the gene matches. The CDR3 length is 15 residues. Germline lookup yields CDR1 SNHLY and CDR2 FYNNEI. CDR3 nucleotides: TGTGCCAGCAGTGACTTTGCGGGGGGGACGAATGAGCAGTTCTTC. Translated, it gives CASSDFAGGTNEQFF.

CDR3 sequence: CASSDSPAVRSYNEQFF. DNA of the CDR3: TGTGCCAGCAGTGATTCCCCGGCGGTTAGGTCCTACAATGAGCAGTTCTTC. The rearrangement uses TRBV11-2 and TRBJ2-1; D unclear. This CDR3 region has 17 residues. Trimming removed 6 bases at V and 1 base at J, with 19 bases between. Germline values: CDR1 SGHAT, CDR2 FQNNGV.

The rearrangement uses TRBV12-5 and TRBJ2-2; no reliable D call. Per the germline V gene, CDR1 is LGHNT and CDR2 is FRNRAP. The CDR3 extends over 16 amino acids. V lost 3 bases and J 0 bases, leaving 11 bases between the germline ends. DNA for the CDR3: TGTGCTAGTGGTTTCCACATAAACTCGAACACCGGGGAGCTGTTTTTT. Its translation is CASGFHINSNTGELFF.

The rearrangement joins TRBV4-1 to TRBJ2-2; 7 bases are a match to TRBD1. The CDR3 loop spans 16 amino acids. Germline V CDR1 and CDR2: MGHRA, YSYEKL. Trimming at V came to 1 base and at J to 1 base, leaving 3 bases not matched to a gene. This CDR3 is CASSQVTGRNTGELFF. The CDR3 DNA is TGCGCCAGCAGCCAAGTGACAGGGAGGAACACCGGGGAGCTGTTTTTT.

The chain employs TRBV7-2 and TRBJ2-5; a weak D match, TRBD2 (6 bases). The CDR3 sequence is 15 residues long. Germline CDR1 SGHTA, CDR2 FQGNSA. V lost 11 bases to trimming and J lost 2 bases, with 21 bases between them. The CDR3 spells CASSAGPTLQETQYF. For the CDR3, the DNA is TGTGCCTCATCGGCGGGGCCTACCCTTCAAGAGACCCAGTACTTC.

The chain uses TRBV27 and TRBJ1-1; 7 bases are a match to TRBD1. With 7 bases clipped from V and 2 bases from J, the junction kept 7 bases outside the gene matches. From germline, CDR1 is MNHEY and CDR2 SMNVEV (reference sequence). This CDR3 has 14 amino acids. This CDR3 is CASNPTGTNTEAFF. DNA of the CDR3: TGTGCCAGCAATCCGACAGGGACAAACACTGAAGCTTTCTTT.